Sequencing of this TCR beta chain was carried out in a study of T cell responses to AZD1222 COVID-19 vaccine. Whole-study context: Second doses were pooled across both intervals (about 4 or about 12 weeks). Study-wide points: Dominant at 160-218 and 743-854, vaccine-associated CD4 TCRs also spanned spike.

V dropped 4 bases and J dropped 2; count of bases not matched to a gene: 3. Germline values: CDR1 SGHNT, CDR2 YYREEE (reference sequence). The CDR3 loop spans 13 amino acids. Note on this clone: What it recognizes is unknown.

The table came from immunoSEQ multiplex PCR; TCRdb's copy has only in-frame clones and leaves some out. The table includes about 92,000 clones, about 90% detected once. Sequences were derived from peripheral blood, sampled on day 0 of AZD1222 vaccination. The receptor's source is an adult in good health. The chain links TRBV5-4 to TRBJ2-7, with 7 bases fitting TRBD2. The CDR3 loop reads CASSVGTTYEQYF. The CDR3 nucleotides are TGTGCCAGCAGCGTGGGGACTACCTACGAGCAGTACTTC.